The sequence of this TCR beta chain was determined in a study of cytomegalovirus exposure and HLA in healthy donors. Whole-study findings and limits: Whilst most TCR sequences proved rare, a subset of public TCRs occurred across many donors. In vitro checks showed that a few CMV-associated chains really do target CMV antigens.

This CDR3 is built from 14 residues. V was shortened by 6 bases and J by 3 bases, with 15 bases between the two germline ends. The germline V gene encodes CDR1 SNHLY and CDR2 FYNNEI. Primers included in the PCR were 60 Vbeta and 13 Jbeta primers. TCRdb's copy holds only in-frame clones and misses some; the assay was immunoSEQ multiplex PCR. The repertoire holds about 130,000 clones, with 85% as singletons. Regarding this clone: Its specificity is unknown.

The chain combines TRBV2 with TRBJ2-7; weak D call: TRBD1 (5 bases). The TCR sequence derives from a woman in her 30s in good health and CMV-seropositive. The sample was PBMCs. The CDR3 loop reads CASRDTGADYEQYF. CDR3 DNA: TGTGCCAGCAGAGATACAGGTGCGGACTACGAGCAGTACTTC.